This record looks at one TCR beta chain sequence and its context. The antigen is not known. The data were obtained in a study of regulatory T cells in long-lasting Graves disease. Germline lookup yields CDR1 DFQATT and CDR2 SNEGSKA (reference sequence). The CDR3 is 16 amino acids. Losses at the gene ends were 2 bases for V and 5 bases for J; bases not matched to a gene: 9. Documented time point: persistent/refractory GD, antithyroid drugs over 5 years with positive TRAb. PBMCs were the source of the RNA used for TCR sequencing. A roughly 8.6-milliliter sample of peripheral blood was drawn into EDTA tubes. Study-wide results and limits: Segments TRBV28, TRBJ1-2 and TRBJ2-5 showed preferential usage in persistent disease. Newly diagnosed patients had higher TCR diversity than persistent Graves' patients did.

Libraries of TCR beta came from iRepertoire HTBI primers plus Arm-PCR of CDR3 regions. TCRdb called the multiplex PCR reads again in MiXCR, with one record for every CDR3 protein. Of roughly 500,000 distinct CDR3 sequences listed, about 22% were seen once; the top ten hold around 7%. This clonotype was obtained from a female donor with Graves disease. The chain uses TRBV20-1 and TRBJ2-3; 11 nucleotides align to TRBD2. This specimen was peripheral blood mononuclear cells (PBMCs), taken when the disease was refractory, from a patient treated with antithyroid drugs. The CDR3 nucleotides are TGCAGTGCTAGATTTAGCGGGGGGGCTCGTAGAGATACGCAGTATTTT. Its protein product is CSARFSGGARRDTQYF.